The 26 T cell receptor beta chains listed next were all sequenced from one sample in a study of early T cells in non-severe SARS-CoV-2 infection. TCRdb itself ran the 5' RACE reads through MiXCR, one entry per CDR3 protein. The table lists roughly 69,000 distinct CDR3 sequences, roughly 10% of them singletons, with about 6.1% in the top ten. Material for sequencing was whole blood. These receptors were taken from an adult who was a healthcare worker with PCR-confirmed SARS-CoV-2 infection or an uninfected control (not recorded which).

This clonotype was seen repeatedly, ten times or more. The J gene is TRBJ2-2, the V gene TRBV10-1; 10 positions match TRBD2. V shed 6 bases and J 3 bases; nucleotides not matched to a gene: 7. The CDR3 consists of 16 residues. Germline V gene lookup returns CDR1 WNHNN and CDR2 SYGVQD (reference sequence). CDR3 coding DNA: TGCGCCAGCAGCCCCAGCGGGGGGGACGACACCGGGGAGCTGTTTTTT. Amino acid sequence: CASSPSGGDDTGELFF.

This clonotype was seen only a few times. The J gene is TRBJ2-7, the V gene TRBV5-4; D may match TRBD1 or TRBD2 (5 bases each). This CDR3 has 16 residues. The germline V gene encodes CDR1 SGHNT and CDR2 YYREEE (reference sequence). With 4 bases removed from V and 2 bases from J, the gap between germline ends came to 19 bases. The CDR3 sequence: CASSPPPGRGAYEQYF. DNA of the CDR3: TGTGCCAGCAGCCCACCCCCGGGCCGAGGGGCCTACGAGCAGTACTTC.

V and J are TRBV7-3 and TRBJ2-3; 10 bases match TRBD2. V was pared by 3 bases and J by 2 bases, with 5 bases of the junction left unmatched. There are 16 residues in the CDR3. From germline, CDR1 is SGHTA and CDR2 FQGTGA. The DNA for the CDR3 is TGTGCCAGCAGCTTGGGACTAGCGAGAGCCACAGATACGCAGTATTTT. Translation: CASSLGLARATDTQYF.

The gene calls are TRBV7-2 and TRBJ2-7; 10 nucleotides agree with TRBD2. The CDR3 has 15 residues. V lost 4 bases and J lost 5; bases outside the gene matches: 8. Germline V gene lookup returns CDR1 SGHTA and CDR2 FQGNSA. CDR3: CASSSTGTSEDEQYF. CDR3 DNA sequence: TGTGCCAGCAGCTCTACCGGGACTAGCGAAGACGAGCAGTACTTC.

This chain connects TRBV6-2 or TRBV6-3 to TRBJ2-7; D is unclear. V gave up 5 bases and J gave up 5 bases, with 10 bases separating them. CDR3 length: 12 residues. The germline CDR1 and CDR2 sequences are MNHEY and SVGEGT. CDR3 in amino acids: CASSPPHHEQYF. CDR3 coding DNA: TGTGCCAGCAGTCCCCCCCATCACGAGCAGTACTTC.

This clonotype was detected ten times or more. The gene calls are TRBV10-2 and TRBJ2-1; the match to TRBD1 covers 7 bases. V was pared by 6 bases and J by 7 bases, with 9 bases of the junction left unmatched. CDR1 is WSHSY, CDR2 SAAADI, per germline. The CDR3 extends over 14 amino acids. The DNA for the CDR3 is TGCGCCAGCAGCCTGGTGGGCAGGGGGAATGAGCAGTTCTTC. This encodes CASSLVGRGNEQFF.

V gene TRBV5-1 combines with J gene TRBJ2-7; 8 nucleotides line up with TRBD2. Germline CDR1 reads SGHRS; CDR2 reads YFSETQ. This CDR3 has 16 amino acids. V lost 1 base to trimming and J lost 1 base; unmatched junction nucleotides: 7. The CDR3 loop reads CASSLKSGRRSYEQYF. In DNA form, the CDR3 reads TGCGCCAGCAGCTTGAAAAGCGGGAGAAGGTCCTACGAGCAGTACTTC. Variable domain in full (rest from reference TRBV5-1 and TRBJ2-7): KAGVTQTPRYLIKTRGQQVTLSCSPISGHRSVSWYQQTPGQGLQFLFEYFSETQRNKGNFPGRFSGRQFSNSRSEMNVSTLELGDSALYLCASSLKSGRRSYEQYFGPGTRLTVT.

This clonotype was picked up a small number of times. The gene calls are TRBV12-3 or TRBV12-4 and TRBJ1-1; D unresolved. The V and J ends lost 0 bases and 3 bases respectively, with 5 bases between them. The CDR3 is 13 residues long. CDR3 loop: CASSLAGDTEAFF. The CDR3 bases are TGTGCCAGCAGTTTAGCCGGGGACACTGAAGCTTTCTTT.

The sample holds many counts of this clonotype. The J gene is TRBJ2-2, the V gene TRBV24-1; 10 bases align to TRBD1. Germline lookup yields CDR1 KGHDR and CDR2 SFDVKD. The CDR3 extends over 16 amino acids. Trimming cost V 4 bases and J 5 bases; bases outside gene matches: 6. CDR3 sequence (DNA): TGTGCCACCAGTGACCCGGGACAGGGGTTGACCGGGGAGCTGTTTTTT. It yields the protein CATSDPGQGLTGELFF.

The chain employs TRBV12-3 or TRBV12-4 and TRBJ1-5; D remains unclear. The V end was cut by 6 bases, the J end by 5 bases, with 8 bases between. This CDR3 contains 12 residues. The CDR3 nucleotides are TGTGCCAGCAGCCGGGTAGATCAGCCCCAGCATTTT. Translated, it gives CASSRVDQPQHF.

This clonotype came up a few times. The chain links TRBV19 to TRBJ2-3, with 10 bases matching TRBD2. The V gene end was trimmed by 5 bases and the J gene end by 0 bases; junction bases not matched to a gene: 11. This CDR3 is 18 amino acids long. Looked up from germline, CDR1 is LNHDA and CDR2 is SQIVND (reference sequence). In DNA form, the CDR3 reads TGTGCCAGTAGTCGGACTAGCGGTTCAGCCTCTAGCACAGATACGCAGTATTTT. Translation gives CASSRTSGSASSTDTQYF.

This clonotype was seen many times. J is TRBJ2-5 and V is TRBV29-1; D is ambiguous. Germline values: CDR1 SQVTM, CDR2 ANQGSEA. The CDR3 has 10 residues. The V gene lost 6 bases and the J gene lost 4 bases, with 6 bases spanning the gap. CDR3 in amino acids: CSVKLETQYF. CDR3 nucleotides: TGCAGCGTGAAGCTAGAGACCCAGTACTTC.

This clonotype was counted many times. The chain has TRBV9 and TRBJ2-5; 8 positions match TRBD1. The J segment lost 4 bases and the V segment lost 3 bases, leaving 5 bases of the junction unmatched. The length of the CDR3 is 14 residues. Per germline, CDR1 SGDLS and CDR2 YYNGEE. The CDR3 region has the DNA TGTGCCAGCAGCGCCCACGGGACAGGAGAGACCCAGTACTTC. Its protein is CASSAHGTGETQYF.

This clonotype was seen repeatedly, ten times or more. The rearrangement links TRBV20-1 to TRBJ2-7, with TRBD2 identical over 10 bases. Losses at the gene ends were 7 bases for V and 2 bases for J; bases not matched to a gene: 5. This CDR3 region has 13 residues. Per the germline V gene, CDR1 is DFQATT and CDR2 is SNEGSKA (reference sequence). CDR3 bases: TGCAGTGTACTAGCGGGGACGACCTACGAGCAGTACTTC. Encoded protein: CSVLAGTTYEQYF.

This clonotype was seen a handful of times. This chain links TRBV6-1 with TRBJ1-1; D is uncertain. Germline CDR1 MNHNS, CDR2 SASEGT. The CDR3 totals 13 residues. Trimming shortened V by 4 bases and J by 5 bases, and 11 bases separated the two germline ends. CDR3 region: CASSARFVTEAFF. The CDR3 nucleotides read TGTGCCAGCAGTGCCAGGTTTGTGACTGAAGCTTTCTTT.

This chain links TRBV20-1 with TRBJ2-3, with a possible D match to TRBD1 (6 bases). The V gene's germline CDR1 is DFQATT and CDR2 SNEGSKA (reference sequence). Trimming cost V 6 bases and J 2 bases, with 18 bases left between them. This CDR3 comprises 15 residues. CDR3: CSAKRAGVLTDTQYF. The CDR3 nucleotides are TGCAGTGCCAAACGAGCAGGGGTACTCACAGATACGCAGTATTTT.

The rearrangement joins TRBV12-2 to TRBJ1-1. TRBV12-2 is an annotated pseudogene. The CDR3 is 17 residues long. In DNA, the CDR3 is TGTGCAAGTCGCTTAGCGCTGGCAGGTCCATTGAACACTGAAGCTTTCTTT. Translated, it gives CASRLALAGPLNTEAFF.

This clonotype showed up just a few times. The V gene is TRBV20-1, the J gene TRBJ2-7; tentative D call: TRBD1 (6 bases). The CDR3 sequence is 15 residues long. V gave up 5 bases and J gave up 3 bases, with 20 bases separating them. Germline assignment: CDR1 DFQATT and CDR2 SNEGSKA (reference sequence). CDR3 amino acids: CSAGRRGSTNYEQYF. CDR3 bases: TGCAGTGCTGGTCGAAGGGGGTCAACCAACTACGAGCAGTACTTC.

At least ten counts were recorded for this clonotype. The chain combines TRBV29-1 with TRBJ2-5; tentatively, D is TRBD1 (5 bases). Trimming removed 7 bases from V and 1 base from J, with 7 bases in between. There are 11 residues in the CDR3. Germline-derived CDR1 and CDR2 are SQVTM and ANQGSEA. CDR3 DNA: TGCAGCGGACAGACCCAAGAGACCCAGTACTTC. It translates to CSGQTQETQYF.

This clonotype was detected many times. The chain combines TRBV29-1 with TRBJ2-5; 10 positions match TRBD1. CDR1 and CDR2 from the germline V gene are SQVTM and ANQGSEA. With V trimmed by 7 bases and J by 0 bases, 5 bases remained unmatched. The CDR3 spans 14 residues. CDR3: CSARDRGNQETQYF. CDR3 nucleotides: TGCAGCGCCCGGGACAGGGGAAACCAAGAGACCCAGTACTTC.

This clonotype was recorded many times. The chain is built from TRBV6-2 or TRBV6-3 and TRBJ2-5; D is ambiguous. CDR1 is MNHEY and CDR2 is SVGEGT in the germline V gene. This CDR3 has 13 amino acids. V was cut by 0 bases and J by 4 bases, with 6 bases left in between. The CDR3: CASSYSTPETQYF. The CDR3, as DNA: TGTGCCAGCAGTTACTCGACCCCAGAGACCCAGTACTTC.

In this sample, this clonotype turned up a few times. The CDR3 sequence: CASTGTLEETQYF. DNA for the CDR3: TGTGCCAGCACCGGGACATTAGAAGAGACCCAGTACTTC. The J gene is TRBJ2-5, the V gene TRBV9; D perhaps matches TRBD1 (6 bases). This CDR3 contains 13 residues. V was shortened by 6 bases and J by 3 bases, with 12 bases between the two germline ends. Germline CDR1 reads SGDLS; CDR2 reads YYNGEE.

In this sample, this clonotype turned up many times. The J gene is TRBJ2-7, the V gene TRBV21-1. TRBV21-1 is classified as a pseudogene. CDR3 length: 15 residues. CDR3 region: CASSNMPRATYEQYF. In DNA form, the CDR3 reads TGTGCCAGCAGCAATATGCCTCGAGCCACCTACGAGCAGTACTTC.

This clonotype has ten or more counts. This chain joins TRBV11-2 and TRBJ2-2; D remains unclear. Germline loops: CDR1 SGHAT, CDR2 FQNNGV. The length of the CDR3 is 12 residues. Trimming stripped 3 bases from V and 6 bases from J, with 5 bases between. The CDR3 DNA sequence: TGTGCCAGCAGCTTCAGCGCCGGGGAGCTGTTTTTT. Translation gives CASSFSAGELFF.

This clonotype was observed at least ten times. V usage is TRBV7-3 and J usage is TRBJ1-1; D is ambiguous. With 1 base removed from V and 5 bases from J, the gap between germline ends came to 8 bases. This CDR3 has 13 amino acids. The germline V gene encodes CDR1 SGHTA and CDR2 FQGTGA. The CDR3 DNA reads as TGTGCCAGCAGCTTAAACCCGGGAACTGAAGCTTTCTTT. Amino acids: CASSLNPGTEAFF.

V usage is TRBV7-8 and J usage is TRBJ2-2; 7 positions agree with TRBD1. Germline values: CDR1 SGHVS, CDR2 FQNEAQ. The CDR3 length is 16 residues. V trimming: 5 bases; J trimming: 0 bases; junction bases outside the gene matches: 6. In DNA form, the CDR3 reads TGTGCCAGCAGCGCCAACAGGGGCCCGAACACCGGGGAGCTGTTTTTT. Translation gives CASSANRGPNTGELFF. Combining the CDR3 with reference TRBV7-8 and TRBJ2-2 gives the whole variable domain GAGVSQSPRYKVAKRGQDVALRCDPISGHVSLFWYQQALGQGPEFLTYFQNEAQLDKSGLPSDRFFAERPEGSVSTLKIQRTQQEDSAVYLCASSANRGPNTGELFFGEGSRLTVL.